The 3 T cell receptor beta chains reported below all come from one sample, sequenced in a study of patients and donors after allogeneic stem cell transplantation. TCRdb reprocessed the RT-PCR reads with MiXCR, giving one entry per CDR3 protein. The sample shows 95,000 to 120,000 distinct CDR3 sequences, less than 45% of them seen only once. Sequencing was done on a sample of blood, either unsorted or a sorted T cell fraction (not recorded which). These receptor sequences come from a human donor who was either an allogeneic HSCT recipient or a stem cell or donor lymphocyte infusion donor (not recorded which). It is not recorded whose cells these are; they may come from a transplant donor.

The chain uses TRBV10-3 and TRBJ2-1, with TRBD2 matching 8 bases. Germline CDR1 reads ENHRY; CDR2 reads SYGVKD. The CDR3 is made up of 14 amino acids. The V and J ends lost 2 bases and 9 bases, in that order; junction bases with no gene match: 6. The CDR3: CAISERDGRGEQFF. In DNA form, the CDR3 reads TGTGCCATCAGTGAGCGAGACGGGAGGGGTGAGCAGTTCTTC.

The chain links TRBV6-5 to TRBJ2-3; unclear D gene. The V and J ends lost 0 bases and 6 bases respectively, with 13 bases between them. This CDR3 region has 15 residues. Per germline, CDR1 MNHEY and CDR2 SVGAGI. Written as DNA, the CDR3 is TGTGCCAGCAGTTACTCGCCTAGGTTCGGGGATACGCAGTATTTT. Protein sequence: CASSYSPRFGDTQYF.

The CDR3 is CASSFWAGTSTDTQYF. CDR3 nucleotides: TGTGCCAGCAGTTTTTGGGCGGGTACCTCCACAGATACGCAGTATTTT. The V gene is TRBV28, the J gene TRBJ2-3, with D perhaps matching TRBD2 (5 bases). The V gene lost 3 bases and the J gene lost 2 bases, with 15 bases spanning the gap. The length of the CDR3 is 16 residues. Germline V gives CDR1 MDHEN, CDR2 SYDVKM. The full variable domain, with the rest looked up from reference TRBV28 and TRBJ2-3, is DVKVTQSSRYLVKRTGEKVFLECVQDMDHENMFWYRQDPGLGLRLIYFSYDVKMKEKGDIPEGYSVSREKKERFSLILESASTNQTSMYLCASSFWAGTSTDTQYFGPGTRLTVL.